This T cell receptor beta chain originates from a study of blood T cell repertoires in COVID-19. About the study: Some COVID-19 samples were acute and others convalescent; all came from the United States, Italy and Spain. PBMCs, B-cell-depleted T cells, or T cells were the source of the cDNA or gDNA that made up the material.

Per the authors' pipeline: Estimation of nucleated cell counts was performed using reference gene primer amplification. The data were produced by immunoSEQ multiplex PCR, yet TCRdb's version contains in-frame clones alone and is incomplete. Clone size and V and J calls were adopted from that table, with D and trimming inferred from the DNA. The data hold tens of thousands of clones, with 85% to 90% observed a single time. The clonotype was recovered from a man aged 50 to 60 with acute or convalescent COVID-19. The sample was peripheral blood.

CDR3 sequence (DNA): TGTGCCAGCAGCTTACTAGTTTCAGTCGGTGGCGGGGAGCTGTTTTTT. Amino acid sequence: CASSLLVSVGGGELFF. The genes are TRBV5-5 and TRBJ2-2; perhaps TRBD2 as D (5 bases). The CDR3 extends over 16 amino acids. CDR1 is SGHKS and CDR2 is YYEKEE in the germline V gene (reference sequence). Deletions cut 2 bases from V and 7 bases from J, with 18 bases between. The full variable domain, its missing parts supplied by reference TRBV5-5 and TRBJ2-2, is DAGVTQSPTHLIKTRGQQVTLRCSPISGHKSVSWYQQVLGQGPQFIFQYYEKEERGRGNFPDRFSARQFPNYSSELNVNALLLGDSALYLCASSLLVSVGGGELFFGEGSRLTVL.